One sample yielded the 22 T cell receptor beta chains listed below, sequenced in a study of PD-1 blockade in classical Hodgkin lymphoma. Time point meaning: newly diagnosed, previously untreated cHL patient sample. By magnetic negative selection, CD8+ T cells were isolated from the thawed PBMCs. Here immunoSEQ multiplex PCR was the method, and the copy in TCRdb shows in-frame clones only, minus some. Altogether about 5,000 clones are present, roughly nine tenths being singletons, with the ten largest covering about 20%. Material: CD8+ T cells from blood. The receptors derive from a human donor with classical Hodgkin lymphoma.

The chain recombines TRBV11-3 with TRBJ2-7; D is unclear. Germline V gene data show CDR1 as SGHNT and CDR2 as YENEEA. The CDR3 covers 12 residues. The V end was cut by 3 bases, the J end by 2 bases, with 5 bases between. The CDR3 sequence: CASSLDAYEQYF. As DNA, the CDR3 is TGTGCCAGCAGCTTGGACGCCTACGAGCAGTACTTC.

This clone was seen more than once but under ten times. The gene calls are TRBV25-1 and TRBJ1-1; D is undetermined. V was trimmed by 1 base and J by 3 bases, leaving 6 bases between them. There are 13 residues in the CDR3. Germline V gives CDR1 MGHDK, CDR2 SYGVNS. In DNA form, the CDR3 reads TGTGCCAGCAGTGAATCCGGATACACTGAAGCTTTCTTT. It specifies CASSESGYTEAFF.

The J gene is TRBJ2-1, the V gene TRBV2, with 9 bases identical to TRBD1. The CDR3 totals 13 residues. J was trimmed by 9 bases and V by 8 bases; bases with no gene match: 8. Germline CDR1 SNHLY, CDR2 FYNNEI. CDR3 bases: TGTGCCAGCGTACAGGGGGCGCGCGGTGAGCAGTTCTTC. Its translation: CASVQGARGEQFF.

This rearrangement joins TRBV25-1 to TRBJ2-7; D is perhaps TRBD1 or TRBD2 (5 bases each). V shed 3 bases and J shed 2 bases, with 11 bases lying between them. The length of the CDR3 is 14 residues. Germline V gives CDR1 MGHDK, CDR2 SYGVNS. DNA of the CDR3: TGTGCCAGCAGTGATGGGGGTGCCACCTACGAGCAGTACTTC. The encoded protein is CASSDGGATYEQYF.

The genes are TRBV25-1 and TRBJ2-3, with TRBD2 identical over 12 bases. The CDR3 is 17 amino acids. Germline V lookup: CDR1 MGHDK, CDR2 SYGVNS. The trim removed 3 bases at V and 6 bases at J, leaving 10 bases unmatched. This CDR3 reads CASSEVGASGRGDTQYF. CDR3 nucleotides: TGTGCCAGCAGTGAGGTGGGGGCTAGCGGGAGGGGCGATACGCAGTATTTT.

The gene calls are TRBV25-1 and TRBJ2-5; D may be TRBD2 (6 bases). Germline CDR1 reads MGHDK; CDR2 reads SYGVNS. The CDR3 has 12 amino acids. Trimming cost V 5 bases and J 14 bases, with 18 bases left between them. CDR3 amino acids: CASSNEEGLLYF. The CDR3 DNA sequence: TGTGCCAGCAGTAACGAGGAGGGACTCCTTTACTTC.

The V and J genes are TRBV5-1 and TRBJ2-1; 14 nucleotides agree with TRBD2. The CDR3 contains 14 residues. Trimming cost V 6 bases and J 6 bases; bases outside gene matches: 2. Germline V CDR1 and CDR2: SGHRS, YFSETQ. DNA of the CDR3: TGCGCCAGCATCGGGACTAGCGGGAGCAATGAGCAGTTCTTC. As protein: CASIGTSGSNEQFF.

The chain combines TRBV5-5 with TRBJ1-2, with D perhaps TRBD1 (5 bases). V lost 0 bases and J lost 2, with 11 bases in between. This CDR3 comprises 15 residues. Germline V gene data show CDR1 as SGHKS and CDR2 as YYEKEE (reference sequence). The CDR3 nucleotides are TGTGCCAGCAGCTTGGAGCGGGGGGACAACTATGGCTACACCTTC. Translated: CASSLERGDNYGYTF.

The rearrangement joins TRBV2 to TRBJ2-1; TRBD2 agrees at 16 bases. Germline values: CDR1 SNHLY, CDR2 FYNNEI. The J segment lost 12 bases and the V segment lost 4 bases, leaving 9 bases of the junction unmatched. The CDR3 is 16 amino acids. The CDR3 coding sequence is TGTGCCAGCAGTGCTTCCGGGACTAGCGGGAGGGAGGGGCAGTTCTTC. Amino acid sequence: CASSASGTSGREGQFF.

V usage is TRBV28 and J usage is TRBJ1-6; no definite D call. CDR3 size: 13 residues. Germline CDR1 is MDHEN and CDR2 is SYDVKM. V lost 6 bases, J lost 4 bases, and 7 bases lay in between. The CDR3 bases are TGTGCCAGCAGCGGGAGTTATAATTCACCCCTCCACTTT. Encoded protein: CASSGSYNSPLHF.

This clone was recorded only once. The J gene is TRBJ2-2, the V gene TRBV10-3; 11 nucleotides align to TRBD2. V shed 8 bases and J 1 base; nucleotides not matched to a gene: 3. Germline V gives CDR1 ENHRY, CDR2 SYGVKD. The CDR3 extends over 15 amino acids. CDR3 sequence (DNA): TGTGCCATCGGCGGACTAGCGGGGAACACCGGGGAGCTGTTTTTT. Protein: CAIGGLAGNTGELFF.

This rearrangement joins TRBV6-4 to TRBJ2-3, with D possibly being TRBD2 (6 bases). CDR3 length: 14 amino acids. Germline CDR1 MRHNA, CDR2 SNTAGT. The germline V and J ends were trimmed by 2 bases and 0 bases, with 6 bases remaining between them. The CDR3 DNA follows: TGTGCCAGCAGTGACGGGACTAGCACAGATACGCAGTATTTT. Residues: CASSDGTSTDTQYF.

The V and J genes are TRBV9 and TRBJ2-1; 7 nucleotides align to TRBD1. The CDR3 loop spans 15 amino acids. Germline CDR1 is SGDLS and CDR2 is YYNGEE. Trimming at V came to 0 bases and at J to 5 bases, leaving 5 bases not matched to a gene. This CDR3 reads CASSVAGTADNEQFF. The CDR3 nucleotides read TGTGCCAGCAGCGTAGCTGGGACAGCGGACAATGAGCAGTTCTTC.

J is TRBJ2-1 and V is TRBV10-2; TRBD2 matches at 7 bases. This CDR3 is built from 13 residues. Germline V gives CDR1 WSHSY, CDR2 SAAADI. After removal of 2 bases from V and 15 bases from J, the junction contained 10 bases not matched to a gene. The CDR3 DNA follows: TGCGCCAGCAGTGAGATGGGGGGGGGAGGCCGGTTCTTC. Translating it yields CASSEMGGGGRFF.

The J gene is TRBJ2-7, the V gene TRBV25-1; D is unclear. The germline CDR1 and CDR2 sequences are MGHDK and SYGVNS. The CDR3 has 14 amino acids. The ends were cut back, 2 bases at V and 2 bases at J, with 10 bases in the middle. CDR3 residues: CASSESGSTYEQYF. CDR3 DNA sequence: TGTGCCAGCAGTGAAAGTGGTTCGACCTACGAGCAGTACTTC.

This chain joins TRBV2 and TRBJ2-3; tentatively, D is TRBD2 (5 bases). The germline V and J ends were trimmed by 9 bases and 4 bases, with 11 bases remaining between them. Looked up from germline, CDR1 is SNHLY and CDR2 is FYNNEI. The CDR3 has 12 residues. In nucleotides, the CDR3 is TGTGCCAGTAGATCTAGCCCAGATACGCAGTATTTT. Protein: CASRSSPDTQYF.

This rearrangement joins TRBV25-1 to TRBJ2-5; weak D call: TRBD2 (5 bases). The J call is doubtful: the DNA matches TRBJ2-7 better. This CDR3 contains 16 residues. Germline CDR1 and CDR2: MGHDK and SYGVNS. The CDR3 DNA follows: TGTGCCAGCAGTGAAGTCGGGGATTCGAGCTCCTACGAGCAGTACTTC. This translates into CASSEVGDSSSYEQYF.

This sequence joins TRBV25-1 and TRBJ2-5; 10 bases are a match to TRBD2. The trim removed 5 bases at V and 5 bases at J, leaving 2 bases unmatched. CDR1 and CDR2 from the germline V gene are MGHDK and SYGVNS. The CDR3 sequence is 13 residues long. CDR3 coding DNA: TGTGCCAGCAGTAGCGGGAGGGCCGAGACCCAGTACTTC. It specifies CASSSGRAETQYF. Variable domain in full (rest from reference TRBV25-1 and TRBJ2-5): EADIYQTPRYLVIGTGKKITLECSQTMGHDKMYWYQQDPGMELHLIHYSYGVNSTEKGDLSSESTVSRIRTEHFPLTLESARPSHTSQYLCASSSGRAETQYFGPGTRLLVL.

The rearrangement links TRBV10-3 to TRBJ2-7; TRBD2 agrees at 9 bases. Germline V gene lookup returns CDR1 ENHRY and CDR2 SYGVKD. This CDR3 contains 12 residues. The trim removed 6 bases at V and 5 bases at J, leaving 2 bases unmatched. The CDR3 region has the DNA TGTGCCATCAGCGGCGGGAGGGACGAGCAGTACTTC. This codes for CAISGGRDEQYF.

This clone has a handful of counts. The chain combines TRBV7-9 with TRBJ1-5, with 7 bases fitting TRBD1. Trimming took 3 bases from V and 5 from J; bases not matched to a gene: 4. The V gene's germline CDR1 is SEHNR and CDR2 FQNEAQ (reference sequence). This CDR3 comprises 14 residues. CDR3 sequence: CASSFRDRDQPQHF. In DNA form, the CDR3 reads TGTGCCAGCAGCTTCCGGGACAGAGATCAGCCCCAGCATTTT.

The chain joins TRBV27 to TRBJ2-7; D remains unclear. Germline V gene lookup returns CDR1 MNHEY and CDR2 SMNVEV (reference sequence). The CDR3 is made up of 15 amino acids. V lost 0 bases and J 4 bases, leaving 13 bases between the germline ends. CDR3 sequence reads: CASSLSPPVRYEQYF. The CDR3 DNA is TGTGCCAGCAGTTTATCGCCCCCTGTTCGGTACGAGCAGTACTTC.

The rearrangement links TRBV6-1 to TRBJ2-7; perhaps TRBD1 as D (6 bases). CDR1 MNHNS and CDR2 SASEGT come from the germline V gene. The CDR3 contains 17 residues. V lost 2 bases to trimming and J lost 1 base, with 18 bases between them. CDR3 sequence: CASSERVDRDRSYEQYF. For the CDR3, the DNA is TGTGCCAGCAGTGAACGGGTGGACCGAGACAGGTCCTACGAGCAGTACTTC.